The sequence of this TCR beta chain was determined in a study of blood T cells in healthy people across ages. Findings of the study overall: Per million T cells, TCR beta diversity dropped about linearly as age rose.

In the case of this clonotype: Antigen unknown. A much larger clone lies one base from this, so it may be a read error.

The CDR3 sequence is 20 residues long. Germline V gene sequence: CDR1 LGHDT, CDR2 YNNKEL (reference sequence). With a J-beta primer mix and a sample-barcoded 5' primer, a second PCR ran about 7 to 11 cycles. TCRdb reprocessed the 5' RACE reads via MiXCR and lists one record per CDR3 protein. The sample lists 850,000 or so distinct CDR3 sequences; around 28% were seen once. This sequence originates from a woman at least 80 years old in good health. The rearrangement joins TRBV3-1 to TRBJ2-1, with TRBD2 identical over 9 bases. The J call is uncertain, as TRBJ2-7 better fits the DNA end. Specimen: blood. CDR3 nucleotide sequence: TGTGCCAGCAGCCGGGGGGTAAGGCGGGGGGGACGAAGCTCCTACAATGAGCAGTACTTC. It translates to CASSRGVRRGGRSSYNEQYF.